Listed below are T cell receptor beta chains from one sample, sequenced in a study of T cell responses to AZD1222 COVID-19 vaccine. Profiled with immunoSEQ multiplex PCR; TCRdb holds only in-frame clones, not every one. The data contain a few hundred thousand clones, 85% to 95% of them singletons. The sequencing used peripheral blood, collected on day 0 of AZD1222 vaccination. All receptors derive from an adult in good health. The CDR3 runs from the conserved cysteine through the conserved F or W. D genes are given only for firm matches. Size is stated for part of the rows, as once, few or many counts, or as a class when the clone is expanded.

V gene	D gene	clone size	J gene	CDR3 DNA	CDR3 protein
TRBV29-1	.	.	TRBJ2-7	TGCAGCGTTGCGGGGGGCCACGAGCAGTACTTC	CSVAGGHEQYF
TRBV5-1	.	once	TRBJ2-3	TGCGCCAGCAGCTTGAGGCAGGTCACAGATACGCAGTATTTT	CASSLRQVTDTQYF
TRBV6-5	TRBD1	once	TRBJ2-1	TGTGCCAGCAGTTGGGGACAGGAAAATGAGCAGTTCTTC	CASSWGQENEQFF
TRBV7-9	.	.	TRBJ1-3	TGTGCCAGCAGCTTGAACACGCTCTCTGGAAACACCATATATTTT	CASSLNTLSGNTIYF
TRBV5-4	.	.	TRBJ2-3	TGTGCCAGCAGCTTAAAAGGGATCACAGATACGCAGTATTTT	CASSLKGITDTQYF
TRBV5-1	TRBD1	.	TRBJ2-7	TGCGCCAGCGTCGGACAGGGAACCTACGAGCAGTACTTC	CASVGQGTYEQYF
TRBV3-1/TRBV3-2	TRBD2	.	TRBJ2-1	TGTGCCAGCAGCCCGACTAGCGGGGGGAACAATGAGCAGTTCTTC	CASSPTSGGNNEQFF
TRBV5-1	.	.	TRBJ1-1	TGCGCCAGCAGCTTTAGCCCCGGGACTGAAGCTTTCTTT	CASSFSPGTEAFF
TRBV4-1	TRBD2	.	TRBJ2-7	TGCGCCAGCAGCCAAGATGATAGCGGGAGGGCCTACGAGCAGTACTTC	CASSQDDSGRAYEQYF
TRBV11-2	.	.	TRBJ2-2	TGTGCCAGCAGCTCGAGGGGGGGAGGGGAGCTGTTTTTT	CASSSRGGGELFF
TRBV5-1	.	.	TRBJ2-7	TGCGCCAGCATCCTAGGACACCCGTGCGACGAGCAGTACTTC	CASILGHPCDEQYF
TRBV19	TRBD2	.	TRBJ2-1	TGTGCCAGTAGTATGCGGCTAGCGGAACCGTACAATGAGCAGTTCTTC	CASSMRLAEPYNEQFF
TRBV10-2	.	.	TRBJ1-5	TGCGCCAGCAGTGAGACAGCGGGCGGATTTGGCAATCAGCCCCAGCATTTT	CASSETAGGFGNQPQHF
TRBV7-2	.	.	TRBJ1-1	TGTGCCAGCAGAGGACAGAACACTGAAGCTTTCTTT	CASRGQNTEAFF
TRBV29-1	TRBD2	.	TRBJ2-3	TGCAGCGTTTCGGGACTAGCTAGCACAGATACGCAGTATTTT	CSVSGLASTDTQYF
TRBV5-1	TRBD1	once	TRBJ2-6	TGCGCCAGCAGCTGGGCCTCGACAGGGTCTGGGGCCAACGTCCTGACTTTC	CASSWASTGSGANVLTF
TRBV16	TRBD2	.	TRBJ2-7	TGTGCCAGCAGCCCCGGACTAGCGGGAGGCGACGAGCAGTACTTC	CASSPGLAGGDEQYF
TRBV18	.	.	TRBJ2-2	TGTGCCAGCTCACCACGAGGGGCCGGGGAGCTGTTTTTT	CASSPRGAGELFF
TRBV7-2	.	.	TRBJ2-5	TGTGCCAGCAGCTTAGTTCCAGGGTGGGGGGAGACCCAGTACTTC	CASSLVPGWGETQYF
TRBV7-9	.	.	TRBJ1-3	TGTGCCAGCATCTGGTCGGGCGCCTCTGGAAACACCATATATTTT	CASIWSGASGNTIYF
TRBV9	.	.	TRBJ2-3	TGTGCCAGCAGCGTAGACCCTGGAGATACGCAGTATTTT	CASSVDPGDTQYF
TRBV27	TRBD2	.	TRBJ2-1	TGTGCCAGCAGTTCCCATCGTCGGCGGGAGGGTTACAATGAGCAGTTCTTC	CASSSHRRREGYNEQFF
TRBV2	.	.	TRBJ2-1	TGTGCCAGCAGTGCGGGGTTCGGTGAGCAGTTCTTC	CASSAGFGEQFF
TRBV10-1	TRBD1	.	TRBJ2-1	TGCGCCAGCAGTGCCGGGACAGGGGGGGGACTTTACAATGAGCAGTTCTTC	CASSAGTGGGLYNEQFF
TRBV28	.	.	TRBJ1-2	TGTGCCAGCAGTACAGGGATCTATGGCTACACCTTC	CASSTGIYGYTF
TRBV5-6	.	once	TRBJ1-5	TGTGCCAGCAGCTTCGGGGGTCTCAATCAGCCCCAGCATTTT	CASSFGGLNQPQHF
TRBV5-5	.	.	TRBJ1-4	TGTGCCAGCAGCTTGGGTATAGGGAATGAAAAACTGTTTTTT	CASSLGIGNEKLFF
TRBV10-3	TRBD2	.	TRBJ2-7	TGTGCCATCAGTGAGTCCGGGACTACCTACGAGCAGTACTTC	CAISESGTTYEQYF
TRBV28	.	.	TRBJ2-3	TGTGCCAGCAGACGACAGGTGCGGACAGATACGCAGTATTTT	CASRRQVRTDTQYF
TRBV18	.	.	TRBJ1-1	TGTGCCAGCACAGGAGTCCCCATGAACACTGAAGCTTTCTTT	CASTGVPMNTEAFF
TRBV28	TRBD1	.	TRBJ2-7	TGTGCCAGCAGCCCCTTTGGGGGACAGGGGGGGAGTGGGACCTACGAGCAGTACTTC	CASSPFGGQGGSGTYEQYF
TRBV29-1	.	.	TRBJ1-5	TGCAGCGTTGTTGTGGGCCCAGATCGCAATCAGCCCCAGCATTTT	CSVVVGPDRNQPQHF
TRBV4-3	TRBD2	.	TRBJ2-7	TGCGCCAGCAGCTTCGCTAGCGGCGTATACGAGCAGTACTTC	CASSFASGVYEQYF
TRBV12-3/TRBV12-4	.	.	TRBJ1-6	TGTGCCAGCAGTTTTGGTAGGGGTTCACCCCTCCACTTT	CASSFGRGSPLHF
TRBV2	TRBD2	.	TRBJ2-7	TGTGCCAGCAGTGGACTAGCGGGGGCCCACGAGCAGTACTTC	CASSGLAGAHEQYF
TRBV4-2	.	.	TRBJ2-7	TGTGCCAGCAGCCAAAGGGACACGGACTCCTACGAGCAGTACTTC	CASSQRDTDSYEQYF
TRBV5-1	.	.	TRBJ2-2	TGCGCCAGCAGCTCGGCCGGTCAGGGTAAGGACACCGGGGAGCTGTTTTTT	CASSSAGQGKDTGELFF
TRBV30	TRBD2	once	TRBJ2-3	TGTGCCTGGAGTGGAAAGGGCGGGAGGGCCGATACGCAGTATTTT	CAWSGKGGRADTQYF
TRBV19	TRBD1	.	TRBJ1-5	TGTGCCAGTAGTATCTTACAGGGGCGGCAGCCCCAGCATTTT	CASSILQGRQPQHF
TRBV2	.	.	TRBJ1-1	TGTGCCAGCAAAGGTGGCTTTGGCGGGGACACTGAAGCTTTCTTT	CASKGGFGGDTEAFF